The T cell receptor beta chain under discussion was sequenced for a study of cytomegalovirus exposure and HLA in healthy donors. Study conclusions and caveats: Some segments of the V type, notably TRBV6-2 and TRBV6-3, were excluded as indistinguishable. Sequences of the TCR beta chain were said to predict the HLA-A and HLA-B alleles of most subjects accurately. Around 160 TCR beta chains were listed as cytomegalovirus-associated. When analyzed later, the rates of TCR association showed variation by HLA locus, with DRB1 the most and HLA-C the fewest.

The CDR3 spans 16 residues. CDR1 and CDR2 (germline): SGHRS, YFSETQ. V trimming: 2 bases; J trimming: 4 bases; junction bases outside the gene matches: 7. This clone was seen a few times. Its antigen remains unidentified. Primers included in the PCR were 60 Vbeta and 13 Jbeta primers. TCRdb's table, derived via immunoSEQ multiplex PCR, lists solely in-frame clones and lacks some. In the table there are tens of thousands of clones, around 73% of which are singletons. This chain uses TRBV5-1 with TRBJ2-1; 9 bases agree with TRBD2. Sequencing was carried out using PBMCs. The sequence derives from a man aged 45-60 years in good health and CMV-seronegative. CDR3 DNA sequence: TGCGCCAGCAGCTTTATGCGGGGGGGTATGTACAATGAGCAGTTCTTC. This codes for CASSFMRGGMYNEQFF. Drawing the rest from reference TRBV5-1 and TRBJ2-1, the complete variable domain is KAGVTQTPRYLIKTRGQQVTLSCSPISGHRSVSWYQQTPGQGLQFLFEYFSETQRNKGNFPGRFSGRQFSNSRSEMNVSTLELGDSALYLCASSFMRGGMYNEQFFGPGTRLTVL.